The 14 T cell receptor beta chains below come from one sample, sequenced in a study of blood T cell repertoires in COVID-19. Generated by immunoSEQ multiplex PCR, the TCRdb table keeps only in-frame clones and is missing some. The data show approximately 300,000 clones, 85% to 95% seen once. Sequenced sample: PBMCs or T cells enriched from blood (not recorded which). These receptors were collected from a woman in her 30s who had been exposed to COVID-19.

The gene calls are TRBV2 and TRBJ1-3; D perhaps matches TRBD1 (6 bases). Trimming pared 8 bases from V and 3 bases from J, leaving 20 bases between. The CDR3 is 16 residues long. In germline, CDR1 is SNHLY, CDR2 FYNNEI. As DNA, the CDR3 is TGTGCCAGCTATGGAAGGGGAATACAGGGTGGAAACACCATATATTTT. Protein product: CASYGRGIQGGNTIYF.

The chain recombines TRBV2 with TRBJ2-2; 7 nucleotides line up with TRBD1. Germline values: CDR1 SNHLY, CDR2 FYNNEI. The V gene end was trimmed by 4 bases and the J gene end by 2 bases; junction bases not matched to a gene: 1. This CDR3 has 14 amino acids. The chain's CDR3 is CASSGQGNTGELFF. The CDR3, as DNA: TGTGCCAGCAGTGGACAGGGAAACACCGGGGAGCTGTTTTTT.

The rearrangement joins TRBV29-1 to TRBJ2-3; D might be TRBD2 (6 bases). This CDR3 spans 15 amino acids. The V and J ends lost 3 bases and 2 bases respectively, with 15 bases between them. CDR1 is SQVTM, CDR2 ANQGSEA, per germline. CDR3 sequence: CSVDTWGGPTDTQYF. CDR3 bases: TGCAGCGTTGATACGTGGGGAGGCCCCACAGATACGCAGTATTTT.

This chain links TRBV3-1 (or the pseudogene TRBV3-2) with TRBJ2-2, with 9 bases that match TRBD1. CDR1 and CDR2 (germline): LGHDT, YNNKEL (reference sequence). Trimming removed 4 bases from V and 5 bases from J; junction bases left unmatched: 5. This CDR3 has 15 amino acids. The CDR3 DNA is TGTGCCAGCAGCCCTATGACAGGGGGAACCGGGGAGCTGTTTTTT. This codes for CASSPMTGGTGELFF.

This chain connects TRBV7-9 to TRBJ1-2; D is uncertain. Germline loops: CDR1 SEHNR, CDR2 FQNEAQ (reference sequence). The CDR3 is made up of 12 amino acids. V was shortened by 0 bases and J by 13 bases, with 12 bases between the two germline ends. The CDR3 bases are TGTGCCAGCAGCTTAGCGGATCAAGGCGGCACCTTC. It codes for CASSLADQGGTF.

The chain combines TRBV9 with TRBJ1-1; 8 nucleotides match TRBD1. Germline CDR1 is SGDLS and CDR2 is YYNGEE. This CDR3 is built from 13 residues. V trimming: 7 bases; J trimming: 0 bases; junction bases outside the gene matches: 2. CDR3 in DNA: TGTGCCAGCCAACAGGGGGTGAACACTGAAGCTTTCTTT. This codes for CASQQGVNTEAFF.

The chain links TRBV4-2 to TRBJ2-3; perhaps TRBD1 as D (5 bases). The CDR3 runs 16 residues. Germline V gives CDR1 LGHNA, CDR2 YNFKEQ. The V gene lost 0 bases and the J gene lost 2 bases, with 12 bases spanning the gap. This CDR3 reads CASSQDYRQPTDTQYF. The DNA for the CDR3 is TGTGCCAGCAGCCAAGATTACAGGCAGCCCACAGATACGCAGTATTTT.

With regard to this clone: Other DNA variants within this sample encode the same CDR3. J is TRBJ1-2 and V is TRBV5-6; no reliable D call. Germline loops: CDR1 SGHDT, CDR2 YYEEEE. Deletions cut 0 bases from V and 2 bases from J, with 8 bases between. The CDR3 has 14 amino acids. The CDR3 is CASSLVGQNYGYTF. CDR3 sequence (DNA): TGTGCCAGCAGCTTGGTTGGGCAAAACTATGGCTACACCTTC. The full variable domain, rest sourced from reference TRBV5-6 and TRBJ1-2, is DAGVTQSPTHLIKTRGQQVTLRCSPKSGHDTVSWYQQALGQGPQFIFQYYEEEERQRGNFPDRFSGHQFPNYSSELNVNALLLGDSALYLCASSLVGQNYGYTFGSGTRLTVV.

A single count supports this clone. The sample holds other DNA sequences that translate to the same CDR3. V is TRBV3-1 (or the pseudogene TRBV3-2) and J is TRBJ1-3; D ambiguous. Germline CDR1 and CDR2: LGHDT and YNNKEL (reference sequence). V shed 0 bases and J shed 0 bases, with 6 bases lying between them. The CDR3 consists of 15 residues. The CDR3, as DNA: TGTGCCAGCAGCCAAGACGGGAGCTCTGGAAACACCATATATTTT. It specifies CASSQDGSSGNTIYF.

The V and J genes are TRBV7-2 and TRBJ2-7, with 9 nucleotides matching TRBD2. Germline values: CDR1 SGHTA, CDR2 FQGNSA. Trimming at V came to 2 bases and at J to 2 bases, leaving 1 base not matched to a gene. CDR3 length: 14 amino acids. The CDR3 reads CASSLLAGPYEQYF. Here the CDR3 DNA reads TGTGCCAGCAGCTTACTAGCGGGGCCCTACGAGCAGTACTTC.

This clone appeared a single time. The gene calls are TRBV4-1 and TRBJ1-4; weak D call: TRBD1 (5 bases). Germline CDR1 reads MGHRA; CDR2 reads YSYEKL. V lost 2 bases and J 4 bases, leaving 14 bases between the germline ends. The CDR3 totals 16 residues. CDR3 protein: CASSQPSDSFNEKLFF. The DNA for the CDR3 is TGCGCCAGCAGCCAACCAAGCGACAGTTTTAATGAAAAACTGTTTTTT.

The table lists this clone with a few counts. The V call is TRBV7-2, the J call TRBJ2-7, with D possibly TRBD1 on 6 matching bases. The CDR3 is made up of 18 amino acids. V was pared by 5 bases and J by 4 bases, with 27 bases between. Germline V gene data show CDR1 as SGHTA and CDR2 as FQGNSA. The CDR3 spells CASSPRGVKPGVKYEQYF. The CDR3 nucleotides read TGTGCCAGCAGCCCGAGAGGAGTGAAGCCAGGGGTTAAGTACGAGCAGTACTTC.

The genes are TRBV19 and TRBJ1-5; 11 bases are shared with TRBD1. CDR3 size: 17 residues. Germline V gene lookup returns CDR1 LNHDA and CDR2 SQIVND (reference sequence). Trimming at V came to 3 bases and at J to 3 bases, leaving 7 bases not matched to a gene. The CDR3 loop is CASSIGQGATTNQPQHF. The CDR3, as DNA: TGTGCCAGTAGTATTGGACAGGGGGCTACAACCAATCAGCCCCAGCATTTT.

This clone was detected only once. The V call is TRBV10-3, the J call TRBJ1-6, with 9 positions matching TRBD1. The junction had 4 bases not matched to a gene; V was cut back by 3 bases and J by 10 bases. This CDR3 is built from 14 residues. The V gene's germline CDR1 is ENHRY and CDR2 SYGVKD. In DNA, the CDR3 is TGTGCCATCAGTGACGACAGGGGGGTCTCACCCCTCCACTTT. This codes for CAISDDRGVSPLHF.